These 16 T cell receptor beta chains were all obtained from the same sample, sequenced in a study of T cells in Graves' hyperthyroidism and ophthalmopathy. It was RNA transcripts that yielded the amplified TCR beta CDR3 regions. An initial round of RT-PCR targeting the TCR CDR3 relied on the HTBI primer set. TCRdb independently ran MiXCR on the multiplex PCR reads; one entry per CDR3 protein. The table shows approximately 400,000 distinct CDR3 sequences, with 15% occurring only once. The sequenced material came from blood. The receptors here all came from a woman in her 30s with Graves' hyperthyroidism.

This clonotype was recorded a few times. This rearrangement joins TRBV3-1 to TRBJ2-2; D call uncertain. The germline gives CDR1 LGHDT, CDR2 YNNKEL (reference sequence). This CDR3 is built from 15 residues. V was cut by 7 bases and J by 0 bases, with 12 bases left in between. The DNA for the CDR3 is TGTGCCAGCAAGGAGCAGCGCACGAACACCGGGGAGCTGTTTTTT. Amino acid sequence: CASKEQRTNTGELFF. The full variable domain, completed using reference TRBV3-1 and TRBJ2-2, is DTAVSQTPKYLVTQMGNDKSIKCEQNLGHDTMYWYKQDSKKFLKIMFSYNNKELIINETVPNRFSPKSPDKAHLNLHINSLELGDSAVYFCASKEQRTNTGELFFGEGSRLTVL.

The chain uses TRBV7-9 and TRBJ2-3; D perhaps matches TRBD2 (5 bases). Germline values: CDR1 SEHNR, CDR2 FQNEAQ (reference sequence). V shed 1 base and J shed 5 bases, with 16 bases lying between them. CDR3 size: 16 residues. CDR3 residues: CASSLGGPRRGDTQYF. As DNA, the CDR3 is TGTGCCAGCAGCTTAGGTGGCCCCAGACGGGGAGATACGCAGTATTTT.

This clonotype was detected many times. The rearrangement uses TRBV3-1 and TRBJ2-1; 8 bases match TRBD2. The trim removed 1 base at V and 7 bases at J, leaving 9 bases unmatched. The CDR3 extends over 16 amino acids. The V gene's germline CDR1 is LGHDT and CDR2 YNNKEL (reference sequence). CDR3 loop: CASSQVASGWYNEQFF. The DNA for the CDR3 is TGTGCCAGCAGCCAAGTGGCTAGCGGGTGGTATAATGAGCAGTTCTTC.

This chain links TRBV27 with TRBJ1-3; TRBD1 matches 7 bases. The CDR3 sequence is 14 residues long. The germline V gene has CDR1 MNHEY and CDR2 SMNVEV (reference sequence). V was clipped by 5 bases and J by 1 base; unmatched bases: 2. Here the CDR3 reads CASSRTGSGNTIYF. CDR3 in DNA: TGTGCCAGCAGTCGGACAGGATCTGGAAACACCATATATTTT.

This clonotype was counted many times. The CDR3 loop is CSARAPLSYSPYEQYF. CDR3 DNA sequence: TGCAGTGCTAGAGCCCCCCTCTCCTACTCCCCCTACGAGCAGTACTTC. This chain links TRBV20-1 with TRBJ2-7; D ambiguous. Looked up from germline, CDR1 is DFQATT and CDR2 is SNEGSKA (reference sequence). The CDR3 totals 16 residues. V was trimmed by 1 base and J by 2 bases, leaving 18 bases between them.

The chain links TRBV2 to TRBJ1-2; 7 bases agree with TRBD1. CDR1 and CDR2 (germline): SNHLY, FYNNEI. This CDR3 has 16 amino acids. The trim removed 4 bases at V and 5 bases at J, leaving 13 bases unmatched. The CDR3 spells CASSGETGKGLYGYTF. CDR3 in DNA: TGTGCCAGCAGTGGGGAGACAGGGAAGGGGTTGTATGGCTACACCTTC.

This clonotype has a count of ten or more. The chain uses TRBV18 and TRBJ2-5; no reliable D call. Between the trimmed V and J ends, which lost 3 bases and 2 bases, there was a span of 7 bases. The length of the CDR3 is 13 residues. Germline CDR1 and CDR2: KGHSH and LQKENI. This CDR3 is CASSPVAQETQYF. For the CDR3, the DNA is TGTGCCAGCTCACCGGTAGCACAAGAGACCCAGTACTTC.

This clonotype was seen more than once but under ten times. J is TRBJ1-4 and V is TRBV6-5; TRBD1 agrees at 7 bases. The V segment lost 4 bases and the J segment 8 bases; nucleotides outside the gene matches: 16. The CDR3 runs to 17 residues. Germline assignment: CDR1 MNHEY and CDR2 SVGAGI. This chain's CDR3 is CASSFSKPGGLGEKLFF. CDR3 DNA sequence: TGTGCCAGCAGTTTCTCGAAACCAGGGGGACTCGGGGAAAAACTGTTTTTT.

The genes are TRBV11-2 and TRBJ2-5; tentatively, D is TRBD1 (6 bases). Germline lookup yields CDR1 SGHAT and CDR2 FQNNGV. V lost 3 bases to trimming and J lost 0 bases, with 14 bases between them. CDR3 length: 16 amino acids. The chain's CDR3 is CASSLGPGAYQETQYF. Here the CDR3 DNA reads TGTGCCAGCAGCTTGGGGCCAGGGGCCTACCAAGAGACCCAGTACTTC.

This clonotype has ten or more counts. This sequence joins TRBV20-1 and TRBJ2-7; TRBD2 aligns across 11 bases. The V segment lost 5 bases and the J segment 1 base; nucleotides outside the gene matches: 4. Germline V gives CDR1 DFQATT, CDR2 SNEGSKA (reference sequence). This CDR3 spans 14 amino acids. This CDR3 is CSAYLAGGSYEQYF. The CDR3, as DNA: TGCAGTGCTTATCTAGCGGGAGGATCCTACGAGCAGTACTTC.

This clonotype was observed at least ten times. The chain joins TRBV6-1 to TRBJ2-1; D possibly corresponds to TRBD1 (7 bases). Trimming cost V 2 bases and J 6 bases, with 17 bases left between them. CDR1 is MNHNS, CDR2 SASEGT, per germline. CDR3 size: 16 residues. CDR3 residues: CASSEQGGGSRNEQFF. CDR3 nucleotide sequence: TGTGCCAGCAGTGAACAGGGGGGAGGAAGCCGCAATGAGCAGTTCTTC.

The gene calls are TRBV29-1 and TRBJ2-5, with D uncertain. Between the trimmed V and J ends, which lost 7 bases and 2 bases, there was a span of 17 bases. Looked up from germline, CDR1 is SQVTM and CDR2 is ANQGSEA. The CDR3 consists of 14 residues. CDR3 nucleotide sequence: TGCAGCGCGCCCGGCCCTGCCGGTCAAGAGACCCAGTACTTC. Its translation: CSAPGPAGQETQYF. Combining the CDR3 with reference TRBV29-1 and TRBJ2-5 gives the whole variable domain SAVISQKPSRDICQRGTSLTIQCQVDSQVTMMFWYRQQPGQSLTLIATANQGSEATYESGFVIDKFPISRPNLTFSTLTVSNMSPEDSSIYLCSAPGPAGQETQYFGPGTRLLVL.

J is TRBJ1-5 and V is TRBV12-3 or TRBV12-4; D uncertain. This CDR3 spans 14 amino acids. Trimming took 3 bases from V and 3 from J, leaving 9 bases between them. CDR3 coding DNA: TGTGCCAGCAGTTTCTACCCCAACAATCAGCCCCAGCATTTT. It codes for CASSFYPNNQPQHF.

The gene calls are TRBV28 and TRBJ2-7; 11 positions agree with TRBD2. CDR1 MDHEN and CDR2 SYDVKM come from the germline V gene. This CDR3 spans 15 amino acids. Trimming at V came to 7 bases and at J to 6 bases, leaving 11 bases not matched to a gene. The CDR3 sequence: CASTPPGLAGGEQYF. The CDR3 nucleotides are TGTGCCAGCACCCCTCCCGGGCTAGCGGGGGGCGAGCAGTACTTC.

This clonotype has just a few counts. This clone may be a read error of a much larger clone one base away. This sequence joins TRBV28 and TRBJ2-1, with 8 bases that match TRBD1. CDR3 length equals 14 residues. V was clipped by 8 bases and J by 7 bases; unmatched bases: 10. CDR1 is MDHEN and CDR2 is SYDVKM in the germline V gene. The CDR3 here is CASADRGVWNEQFF. The CDR3 DNA reads TGTGCCAGCGCCGACAGGGGAGTTTGGAATGAGCAGTTCTTC. Full variable domain (remainder filled in from reference TRBV28 and TRBJ2-1): DVKVTQSSRYLVKRTGEKVFLECVQDMDHENMFWYRQDPGLGLRLIYFSYDVKMKEKGDIPEGYSVSREKKERFSLILESASTNQTSMYLCASADRGVWNEQFFGPGTRLTVL.

V is TRBV25-1 and J is TRBJ2-2; D remains ambiguous. V was cut by 3 bases and J by 5 bases, with 7 bases left in between. The CDR3 loop spans 13 amino acids. Looked up from germline, CDR1 is MGHDK and CDR2 is SYGVNS. CDR3 sequence reads: CASSDDRTGELFF. The CDR3, as DNA: TGTGCCAGCAGTGATGATAGAACCGGGGAGCTGTTTTTT. Combining the CDR3 with reference TRBV25-1 and TRBJ2-2 gives the whole variable domain EADIYQTPRYLVIGTGKKITLECSQTMGHDKMYWYQQDPGMELHLIHYSYGVNSTEKGDLSSESTVSRIRTEHFPLTLESARPSHTSQYLCASSDDRTGELFFGEGSRLTVL.